These T cell receptor beta chains were read from a single sample in a study of regulatory dendritic cells for organ transplantation. TCRdb's copy holds only in-frame clones and misses some; the assay was immunoSEQ multiplex PCR. The sample consists of 29,000 or so clones, about three quarters of them appearing once. Sequenced: memory CD4+ T cells from blood. The receptors come from a human donor in good health. Each CDR3 is given without its conserved first and last residue.

TRBJ1-1,TRBV6-5,ASSLRGREAF
TRBJ2-3,TRBV28,ASSRVGVQDTQY
TRBJ1-4,TRBV28,ASSLSHTSNEKLF
TRBJ2-7,TRBV6-6,ASLAQGGRYEQY
TRBJ1-5,TRBV7-8,ASSPGQGVQPQH
TRBJ1-1,TRBV7-9,ASSGTGARGTEAF
TRBJ2-3,TRBV7-9,ASGHDPTDTQY
TRBJ2-1,TRBV11-3,ASSPGPGKNVIEQF
TRBJ2-3,TRBV5-4,ASSLGLAGAVDTQY
TRBJ1-2,TRBV5-1,ASSLWPGSADGYT
TRBJ1-4,TRBV5-6,ASSLGTGANEKLF
TRBJ2-2,TRBV6-1,ASRETGPGDTGELF
TRBJ2-2,TRBV27,ASTQIAGGVTGELF
TRBJ2-1,TRBV14,ASSQFLGNQNEQF
TRBJ2-7,TRBV4-3,ASSQGLAGVGHEQY
TRBJ1-2,TRBV30,AWSLGTVYGYT
TRBJ1-5,TRBV28,ASTDSNSNQPQH
TRBJ2-3,TRBV2,ASSENRAPGYTQY
TRBJ2-7,TRBV14,ASSPAGIAGTYAYEQY
TRBJ2-3,TRBV4-2,ASSQDGGGAGADTQY
TRBJ2-7,TRBV5-1,ASSLAGTSGYEQY
TRBJ2-7,TRBV6-1,ATTGTPTYEQY
TRBJ1-2,TRBV28,ASETFGPIYGYT
TRBJ1-3,TRBV7-2,ASSFSGQGINTIY
TRBJ2-1,TRBV4-1,ASSPDGGTNNEQF
TRBJ1-1,TRBV5-5,ASSLAGPTEAF
TRBJ1-2,TRBV19,ASSIQGALDYGYT
TRBJ2-7,TRBV5-1,ASSFGQVEGEQY
TRBJ2-5,TRBV11-2,ASSLDQGSSYQETQY